This T cell receptor beta chain is from a study of vaccination effects on CD4 cells after COVID-19. This CDR3 region has 17 residues. Per the germline V gene, CDR1 is KGHDR and CDR2 is SFDVKD. V lost 3 bases, J lost 0 bases, and 7 bases stayed unmatched. Sequenced by immunoSEQ multiplex PCR; TCRdb stores in-frame clones only, minus some. The table lists approximately 40,000 clones, 76% of them singletons. With about ten days of culture completed, CD4+ T cells were isolated. The individual was infected with SARS-CoV-2 between March and December 2020, as confirmed by PCR. Each person got two doses of an mRNA SARS-CoV-2 vaccine, BNT162b2 or mRNA-1273. In regard to this clone: Its antigen is unidentified.

The origin of this receptor is a human donor who had a prior SARS-CoV-2 infection. This specimen consisted of CD4+ T cells from PBMCs cultured without peptide, obtained after COVID-19 vaccination. The chain carries TRBV24-1 and TRBJ2-3, with 8 bases fitting TRBD1. For the CDR3, the DNA is TGTGCCACCAGTGATGACAGGGGACCGTCTAGCACAGATACGCAGTATTTT. Its protein product is CATSDDRGPSSTDTQYF.